Below, 22 T cell receptor beta chains from the same sample are listed, as sequenced in a study of blood T cells in healthy people across ages. A second PCR, run for 7 to 11 cycles, used a sample-barcoded 5' primer plus a J-beta primer mix. In TCRdb, the 5' RACE reads were re-called with MiXCR into one record per CDR3 protein. Here the sample spans 1.5 million to 1.9 million distinct CDR3 sequences, about 42% being singletons. Sequencing input: blood. The receptors were gathered from a woman younger than 35 in good health.

This rearrangement joins TRBV5-1 to TRBJ2-5; TRBD1 matches 10 bases. J lost 5 bases, V lost 7 bases, and 8 bases had no gene match. There are 14 residues in the CDR3. Germline V CDR1 and CDR2: SGHRS, YFSETQ. The CDR3 protein is CASATGGSRETQYF. CDR3 nucleotides: TGCGCCAGCGCGACAGGGGGCTCTAGGGAGACCCAGTACTTC.

The chain joins TRBV7-9 to TRBJ1-1, with D maybe TRBD1 (5 bases). The CDR3 length is 14 residues. The germline V gene has CDR1 SEHNR and CDR2 FQNEAQ (reference sequence). V was pared by 5 bases and J by 5 bases, with 15 bases between. The CDR3 here is CASSGPAGLTEAFF. The CDR3 nucleotides are TGTGCCAGCAGCGGGCCAGCAGGGTTGACTGAAGCTTTCTTT. The full variable domain, in which reference TRBV7-9 and TRBJ1-1 provide the parts outside the CDR3, is DTGVSQNPRHKITKRGQNVTFRCDPISEHNRLYWYRQTLGQGPEFLTYFQNEAQLEKSRLLSDRFSAERPKGSFSTLEIQRTEQGDSAMYLCASSGPAGLTEAFFGQGTRLTVV.

The chain is built from TRBV6-1 and TRBJ1-5; D remains ambiguous. The CDR3 totals 13 residues. V shed 3 bases and J shed 7 bases, with 10 bases lying between them. Germline V lookup: CDR1 MNHNS, CDR2 SASEGT. In DNA, the CDR3 is TGTGCCAGCAGTGATATCGGGGAGCAGCCCCAGCATTTT. Protein product: CASSDIGEQPQHF.

This clonotype was observed a handful of times. The chain carries TRBV20-1 and TRBJ1-6; maybe TRBD1 (6 bases). This CDR3 is 15 amino acids long. The V gene lost 6 bases and the J gene lost 7 bases, with 19 bases spanning the gap. Germline V lookup: CDR1 DFQATT, CDR2 SNEGSKA (reference sequence). In DNA, the CDR3 is TGCAGTGCACTTAGAAGGGGGAGTTACAATTCACCCCTCCACTTT. Translating it yields CSALRRGSYNSPLHF.

The V gene is TRBV12-3 or TRBV12-4, the J gene TRBJ2-3; D gene unclear. The V end lost 7 bases, the J end lost 0 bases, and 11 bases lay between the germline ends. The CDR3 consists of 14 residues. The DNA for the CDR3 is TGTGCCAGCACCCGGACCATAAGCACAGATACGCAGTATTTT. Translating it yields CASTRTISTDTQYF.

This rearrangement joins TRBV28 to TRBJ1-2; possible D gene TRBD1, 6 bases. The CDR3 sequence is 14 residues long. In germline, CDR1 is MDHEN, CDR2 SYDVKM. Deletions cut 6 bases from V and 5 bases from J, with 16 bases between. CDR3 sequence reads: CASRPRTASYGYTF. The DNA of the CDR3 is TGTGCCAGCAGACCTAGGACAGCTTCGTATGGCTACACCTTC.

A note on this clonotype: Relative to the germline gene, one junction end is altered; a read error may explain this. The chain employs TRBV29-1 and TRBJ2-3; 7 positions match TRBD2. This CDR3 comprises 13 residues. CDR1 SQVTM and CDR2 ANQGSEA come from the germline V gene. The CDR3 DNA is TGCAGCGCAACGGGCGGGAGCAGAGATACGCAGTATTTT. It encodes CSATGGSRDTQYF.

This rearrangement joins TRBV20-1 to TRBJ2-7; weak D call: TRBD2 (6 bases). Germline V gene lookup returns CDR1 DFQATT and CDR2 SNEGSKA (reference sequence). The CDR3 extends over 14 amino acids. Between the trimmed V and J ends, which lost 6 bases and 2 bases, there was a span of 17 bases. The CDR3 DNA follows: TGCAGTGCCCCTATCGGGACTGGCCCCTACGAGCAGTACTTC. It encodes CSAPIGTGPYEQYF.

A note on this clonotype: A read error is likely here: a far larger clone is one base away. The chain carries TRBV7-3 and TRBJ2-3; D not certain. The CDR3 runs 13 residues. From germline, CDR1 is SGHTA and CDR2 FQGTGA. For the CDR3, the DNA is TGTGCCTGCAGCCCCCCGGGCACAGATACGCAGTATTTT. It encodes CACSPPGTDTQYF.

This clonotype was seen more than once but under ten times. This chain joins TRBV25-1 and TRBJ2-1; D is possibly TRBD1 (5 bases). Germline CDR1 is MGHDK and CDR2 is SYGVNS. This CDR3 is built from 14 residues. Trimming cost V 7 bases and J 0 bases, with 10 bases left between them. Here the CDR3 reads CASIQENSYNEQFF. CDR3 DNA: TGTGCCAGCATACAGGAAAACTCCTACAATGAGCAGTTCTTC.

V and J are TRBV18 and TRBJ1-2, with a weak D call TRBD1 (5 bases). Trimming left V 0 bases short and J 3 bases short, with 8 bases between. Germline loops: CDR1 KGHSH, CDR2 LQKENI. There are 14 residues in the CDR3. The CDR3 DNA reads as TGTGCCAGCTCACCACCGGGGCTTGACTATGGCTACACCTTC. This translates into CASSPPGLDYGYTF.

The chain carries TRBV6-2 or TRBV6-3 and TRBJ2-7; D gene uncertain. Germline V gives CDR1 MNHEY, CDR2 SVGEGT. This CDR3 region has 12 residues. Trimming pared 2 bases from V and 4 bases from J, leaving 6 bases between. CDR3 region: CASSYVDYEQYF. CDR3 nucleotide sequence: TGTGCCAGCAGTTACGTGGATTACGAGCAGTACTTC.

V usage is TRBV27 and J usage is TRBJ2-7, with 8 positions matching TRBD1. With V trimmed by 6 bases and J by 4 bases, 11 bases remained unmatched. The germline V gene encodes CDR1 MNHEY and CDR2 SMNVEV (reference sequence). CDR3 length: 15 amino acids. CDR3 sequence (DNA): TGTGCCAGCAGGGATAGGACAGGGTTAGTATACGAGCAGTACTTC. It specifies CASRDRTGLVYEQYF.

This clonotype was seen more than once but under ten times. The V gene is TRBV7-9, the J gene TRBJ2-1, with TRBD2 as a possible D gene (5 bases). The germline V gene has CDR1 SEHNR and CDR2 FQNEAQ (reference sequence). V dropped 5 bases and J dropped 0 bases, with 11 bases sitting between them. This CDR3 has 15 amino acids. The DNA for the CDR3 is TGTGCCAGCAGCCCTTCTAGCCTCTCCTACAATGAGCAGTTCTTC. Amino acid sequence: CASSPSSLSYNEQFF.

The chain joins TRBV12-3 or TRBV12-4 to TRBJ2-3; a weak D match, TRBD1 (6 bases). The length of the CDR3 is 15 residues. Between the trimmed V and J ends, which lost 2 bases and 2 bases, there was a span of 11 bases. This CDR3 reads CASSLQGHYTDTQYF. The CDR3 region has the DNA TGTGCCAGCAGTTTACAGGGACATTACACAGATACGCAGTATTTT.

In DNA, the CDR3 is TGCGCCAGCAGCTACAGGGGGGCCAACACTGAAGCTTTCTTT. Protein: CASSYRGANTEAFF. The rearrangement uses TRBV5-1 and TRBJ1-1; TRBD1 aligns across 8 bases. The trim removed 3 bases at V and 2 bases at J, leaving 3 bases unmatched. CDR3 size: 14 residues. CDR1 is SGHRS and CDR2 is YFSETQ in the germline V gene.

This clonotype turned up a few times. An end of the junction differs from the germline gene, which may be a read error. The chain recombines TRBV7-8 with TRBJ2-3; maybe TRBD2 (7 bases). The CDR3 extends over 16 amino acids. Germline V lookup: CDR1 SGHVS, CDR2 FQNEAQ. The DNA of the CDR3 is TGCGCCAGCAGCTTGGGGGCTAGCGGAAGCACAGATACGCAGTATTTT. Its protein product is CASSLGASGSTDTQYF.

The chain carries TRBV20-1 and TRBJ2-1; the D gene is possibly TRBD2 (6 bases). The CDR3 is 14 residues long. Looked up from germline, CDR1 is DFQATT and CDR2 is SNEGSKA (reference sequence). The ends were cut back, 1 base at V and 4 bases at J, with 11 bases in the middle. CDR3 DNA sequence: TGCAGTGCTAGAGGCCCGGGGACTTACAATGAGCAGTTCTTC. Translating it yields CSARGPGTYNEQFF.

The chain employs TRBV7-9 and TRBJ2-7; tentative D call: TRBD1 (6 bases). CDR3 size: 12 residues. CDR1 SEHNR and CDR2 FQNEAQ come from the germline V gene (reference sequence). Trimming removed 6 bases from V and 3 bases from J, with 9 bases in between. The CDR3 coding sequence is TGTGCCAGCAGACGGACAGACTACGAGCAGTACTTC. Translating it yields CASRRTDYEQYF.

This chain uses TRBV28 with TRBJ1-5; D not certain. Trimming took off 6 bases at V and 9 bases at J, with 9 bases between the two ends. The CDR3 totals 11 residues. Germline CDR1 and CDR2: MDHEN and SYDVKM. CDR3 loop: CASSRKAPQHF. The CDR3 region has the DNA TGTGCCAGCAGCCGGAAGGCGCCCCAGCATTTT.

This clonotype was detected only a few times. The chain uses TRBV20-1 and TRBJ2-1, with 9 nucleotides matching TRBD1. Germline-derived CDR1 and CDR2 are DFQATT and SNEGSKA (reference sequence). Trimming removed 3 bases from V and 7 bases from J; junction bases left unmatched: 10. This CDR3 contains 15 residues. The CDR3 DNA is TGCAGTGCTAGTACACGGGACAGGGTGTTGAATGAGCAGTTCTTC. It codes for CSASTRDRVLNEQFF.

Comment on this clonotype: A read error may explain this, as a much larger clone is one base away. The genes are TRBV6-5 and TRBJ2-5; TRBD2 aligns across 8 bases. The CDR3 is made up of 15 amino acids. J gave up 0 bases and V 0 bases, and 0 bases lay outside the gene matches. Germline loops: CDR1 MNHEY, CDR2 SVGAGI. CDR3 sequence reads: CASSYSTSDQETQYF. The CDR3, as DNA: TGTGCCAGCAGTTACTCGACTAGCGACCAAGAGACCCAGTACTTC.